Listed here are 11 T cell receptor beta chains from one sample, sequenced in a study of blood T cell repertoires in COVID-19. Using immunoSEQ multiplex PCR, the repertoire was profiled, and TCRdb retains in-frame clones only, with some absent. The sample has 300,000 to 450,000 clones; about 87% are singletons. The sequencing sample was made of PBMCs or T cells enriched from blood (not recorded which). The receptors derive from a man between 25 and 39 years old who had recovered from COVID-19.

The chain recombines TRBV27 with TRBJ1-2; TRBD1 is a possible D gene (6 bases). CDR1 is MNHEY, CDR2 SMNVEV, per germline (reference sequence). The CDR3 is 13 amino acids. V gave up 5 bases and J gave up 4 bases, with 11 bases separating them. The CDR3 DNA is TGTGCCAGCAGTCCCAGGGGTACCTATGGCTACACCTTC. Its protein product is CASSPRGTYGYTF.

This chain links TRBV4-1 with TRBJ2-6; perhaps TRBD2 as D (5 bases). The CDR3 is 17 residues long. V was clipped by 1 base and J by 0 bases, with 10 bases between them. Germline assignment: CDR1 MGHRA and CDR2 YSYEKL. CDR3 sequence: CASSQVLGSSGANVLTF. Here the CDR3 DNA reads TGCGCCAGCAGCCAAGTATTAGGGAGCTCTGGGGCCAACGTCCTGACTTTC.

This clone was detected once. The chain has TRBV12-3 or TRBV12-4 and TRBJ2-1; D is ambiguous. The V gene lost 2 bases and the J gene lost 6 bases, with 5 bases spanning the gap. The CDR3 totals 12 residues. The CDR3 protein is CASSLTGNEQFF. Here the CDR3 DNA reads TGTGCCAGCAGTTTAACGGGCAATGAGCAGTTCTTC.

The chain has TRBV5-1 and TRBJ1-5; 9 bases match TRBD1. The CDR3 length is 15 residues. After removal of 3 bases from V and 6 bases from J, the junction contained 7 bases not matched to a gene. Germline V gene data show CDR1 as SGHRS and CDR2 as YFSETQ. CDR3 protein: CASSSGTGTRQPQHF. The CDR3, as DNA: TGCGCCAGCAGCTCCGGGACAGGGACGCGTCAGCCCCAGCATTTT. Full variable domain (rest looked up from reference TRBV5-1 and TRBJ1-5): KAGVTQTPRYLIKTRGQQVTLSCSPISGHRSVSWYQQTPGQGLQFLFEYFSETQRNKGNFPGRFSGRQFSNSRSEMNVSTLELGDSALYLCASSSGTGTRQPQHFGDGTRLSIL.

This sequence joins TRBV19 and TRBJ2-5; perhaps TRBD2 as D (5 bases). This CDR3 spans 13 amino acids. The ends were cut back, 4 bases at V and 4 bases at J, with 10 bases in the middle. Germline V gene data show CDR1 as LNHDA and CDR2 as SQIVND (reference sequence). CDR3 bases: TGTGCCAGTAGTAACCTTCGGGGAGAGACCCAGTACTTC. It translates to CASSNLRGETQYF.

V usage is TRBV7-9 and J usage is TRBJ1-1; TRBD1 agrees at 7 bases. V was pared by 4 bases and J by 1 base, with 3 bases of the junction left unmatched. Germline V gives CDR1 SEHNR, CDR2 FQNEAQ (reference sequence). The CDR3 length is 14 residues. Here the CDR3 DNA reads TGTGCCAGCAGCTCGTACAGGGGGAACACTGAAGCTTTCTTT. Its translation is CASSSYRGNTEAFF.

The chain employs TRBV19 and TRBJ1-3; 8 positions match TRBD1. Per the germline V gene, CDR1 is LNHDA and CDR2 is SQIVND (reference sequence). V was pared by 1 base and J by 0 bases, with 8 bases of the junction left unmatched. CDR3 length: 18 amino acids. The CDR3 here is CASSIGPGTGFSGNTIYF. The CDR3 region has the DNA TGTGCCAGTAGTATAGGTCCCGGGACAGGTTTCTCTGGAAACACCATATATTTT.

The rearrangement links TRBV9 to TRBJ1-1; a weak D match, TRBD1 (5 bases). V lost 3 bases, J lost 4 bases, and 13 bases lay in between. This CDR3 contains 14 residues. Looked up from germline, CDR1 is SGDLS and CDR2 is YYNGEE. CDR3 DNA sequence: TGTGCCAGCAGCGCAGACACCCAGGGCACTGAAGCTTTCTTT. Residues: CASSADTQGTEAFF.

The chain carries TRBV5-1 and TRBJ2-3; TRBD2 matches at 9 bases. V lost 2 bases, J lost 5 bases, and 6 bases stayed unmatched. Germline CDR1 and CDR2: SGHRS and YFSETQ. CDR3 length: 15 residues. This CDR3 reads CASSFIGAGGDTQYF. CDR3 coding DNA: TGCGCCAGCAGCTTTATCGGAGCGGGGGGAGATACGCAGTATTTT.

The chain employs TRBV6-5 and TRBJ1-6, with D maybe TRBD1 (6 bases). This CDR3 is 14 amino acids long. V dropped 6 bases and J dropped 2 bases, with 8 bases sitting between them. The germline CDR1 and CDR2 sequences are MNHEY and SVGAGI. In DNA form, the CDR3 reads TGTGCCAGCAGCACAGGGCCCTATAATTCACCCCTCCACTTT. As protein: CASSTGPYNSPLHF.

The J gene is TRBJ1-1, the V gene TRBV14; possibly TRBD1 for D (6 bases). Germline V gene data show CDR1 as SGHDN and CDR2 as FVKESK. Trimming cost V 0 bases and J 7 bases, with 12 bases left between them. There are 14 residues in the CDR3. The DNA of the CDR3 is TGTGCCAGCAGCCAAGAACCGGGACACTTTGAAGCTTTCTTT. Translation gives CASSQEPGHFEAFF.